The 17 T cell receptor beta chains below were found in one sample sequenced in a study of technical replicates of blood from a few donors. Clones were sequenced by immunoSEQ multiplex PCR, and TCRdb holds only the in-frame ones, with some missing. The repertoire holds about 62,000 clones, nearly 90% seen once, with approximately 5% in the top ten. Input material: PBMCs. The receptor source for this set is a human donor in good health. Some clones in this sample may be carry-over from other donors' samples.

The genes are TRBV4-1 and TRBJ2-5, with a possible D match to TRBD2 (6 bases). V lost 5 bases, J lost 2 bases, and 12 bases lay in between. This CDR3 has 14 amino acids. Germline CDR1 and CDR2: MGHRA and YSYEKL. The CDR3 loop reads CASSVRGKQETQYF. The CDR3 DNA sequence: TGCGCCAGCAGCGTGCGGGGTAAACAAGAGACCCAGTACTTC.

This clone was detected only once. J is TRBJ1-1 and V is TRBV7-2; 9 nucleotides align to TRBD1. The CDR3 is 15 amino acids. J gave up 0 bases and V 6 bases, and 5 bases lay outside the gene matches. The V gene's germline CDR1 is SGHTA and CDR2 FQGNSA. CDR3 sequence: CASRRTGVMNTEAFF. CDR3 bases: TGTGCCAGCAGACGGACAGGGGTCATGAACACTGAAGCTTTCTTT.

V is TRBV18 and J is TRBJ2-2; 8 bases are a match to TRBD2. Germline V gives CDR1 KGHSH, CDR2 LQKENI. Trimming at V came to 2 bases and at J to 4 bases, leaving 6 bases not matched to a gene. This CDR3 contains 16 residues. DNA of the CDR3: TGTGCCAGCTCACCAGTTGACGGGGGGGCCACCGGGGAGCTGTTTTTT. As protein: CASSPVDGGATGELFF.

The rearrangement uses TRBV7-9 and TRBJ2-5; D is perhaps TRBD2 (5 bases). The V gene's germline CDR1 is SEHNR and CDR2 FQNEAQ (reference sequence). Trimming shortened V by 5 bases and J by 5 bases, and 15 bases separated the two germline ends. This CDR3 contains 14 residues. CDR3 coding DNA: TGTGCCAGCAGCCCCTGGACTCCGGGGGAGACCCAGTACTTC. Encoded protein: CASSPWTPGETQYF.

Here the CDR3 DNA reads TGTGCCAGCAGTCCCATAAGGGGTGCAGATACGCAGTATTTT. It yields the protein CASSPIRGADTQYF. The V gene is TRBV2, the J gene TRBJ2-3; D might be TRBD1 (5 bases). Between the trimmed V and J ends, which lost 5 bases and 4 bases, there was a span of 13 bases. This CDR3 has 14 residues. Germline V CDR1 and CDR2: SNHLY, FYNNEI. Variable domain in full (rest from reference TRBV2 and TRBJ2-3): EPEVTQTPSHQVTQMGQEVILRCVPISNHLYFYWYRQILGQKVEFLVSFYNNEISEKSEIFDDQFSVERPDGSNFTLKIRSTKLEDSAMYFCASSPIRGADTQYFGPGTRLTVL.

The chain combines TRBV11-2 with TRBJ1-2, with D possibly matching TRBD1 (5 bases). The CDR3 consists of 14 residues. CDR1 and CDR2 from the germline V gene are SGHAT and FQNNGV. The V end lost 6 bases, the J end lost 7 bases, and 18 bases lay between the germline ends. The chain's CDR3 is CASSSSRGLFGYTF. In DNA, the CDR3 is TGTGCCAGCAGTTCCAGTCGGGGACTTTTTGGCTACACCTTC.

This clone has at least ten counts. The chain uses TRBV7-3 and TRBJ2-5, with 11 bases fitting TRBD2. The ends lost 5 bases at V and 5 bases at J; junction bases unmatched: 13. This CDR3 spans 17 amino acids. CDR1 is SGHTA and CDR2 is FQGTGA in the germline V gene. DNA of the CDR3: TGTGCCAGCAGCCCGCGGGTAGCGGGAGGGGTTAGGGAGACCCAGTACTTC. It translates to CASSPRVAGGVRETQYF.

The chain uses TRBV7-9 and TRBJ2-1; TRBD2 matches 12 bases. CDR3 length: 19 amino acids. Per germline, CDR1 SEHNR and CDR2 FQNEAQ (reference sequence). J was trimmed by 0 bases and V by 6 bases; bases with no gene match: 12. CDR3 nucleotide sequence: TGTGCCAGCAGGCCCCCCGGACTAGCGGGGCCGAGCTCCTACAATGAGCAGTTCTTC. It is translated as CASRPPGLAGPSSYNEQFF.

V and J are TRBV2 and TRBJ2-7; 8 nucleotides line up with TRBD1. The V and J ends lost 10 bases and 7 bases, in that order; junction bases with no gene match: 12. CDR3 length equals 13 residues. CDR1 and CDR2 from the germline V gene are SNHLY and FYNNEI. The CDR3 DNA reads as TGTGCCACCGCGACAGGGGCGGTCCAGGAGCAGTACTTC. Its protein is CATATGAVQEQYF.

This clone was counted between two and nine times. The CDR3 sequence: CASSDSGRPYNEQFF. The CDR3 nucleotides read TGTGCCAGCAGTGATTCAGGGCGGCCCTACAATGAGCAGTTCTTC. The chain uses TRBV6-4 and TRBJ2-1, with D possibly matching TRBD1 (5 bases). V was cut by 3 bases and J by 2 bases, with 11 bases left in between. The germline V gene has CDR1 MRHNA and CDR2 SNTAGT. The CDR3 has 15 amino acids.

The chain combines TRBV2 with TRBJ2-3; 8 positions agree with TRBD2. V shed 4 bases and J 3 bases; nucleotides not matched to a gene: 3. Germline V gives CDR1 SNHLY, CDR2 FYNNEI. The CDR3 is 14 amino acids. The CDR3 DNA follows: TGTGCCAGCAGTGCCGGGACTAGGACAGATACGCAGTATTTT. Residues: CASSAGTRTDTQYF.

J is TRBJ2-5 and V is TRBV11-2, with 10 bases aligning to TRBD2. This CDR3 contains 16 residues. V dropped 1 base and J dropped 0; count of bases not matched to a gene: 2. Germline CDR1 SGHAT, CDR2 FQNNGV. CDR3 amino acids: CASSLGTSGNQETQYF. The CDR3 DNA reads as TGTGCCAGCAGCTTAGGGACTAGCGGAAACCAAGAGACCCAGTACTTC.

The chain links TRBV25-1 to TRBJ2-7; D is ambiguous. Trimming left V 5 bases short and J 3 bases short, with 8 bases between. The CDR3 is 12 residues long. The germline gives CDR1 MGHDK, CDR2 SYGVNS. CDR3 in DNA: TGTGCCAGCAGTATGACGGGCTACGAGCAGTACTTC. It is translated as CASSMTGYEQYF.

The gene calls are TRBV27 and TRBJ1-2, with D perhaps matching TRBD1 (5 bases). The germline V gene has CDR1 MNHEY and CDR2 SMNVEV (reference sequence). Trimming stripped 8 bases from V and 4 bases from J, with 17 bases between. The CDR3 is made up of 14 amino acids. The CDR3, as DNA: TGTGCCAGCGGAGGGACCCTGGGGGGCTATGGCTACACCTTC. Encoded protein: CASGGTLGGYGYTF.

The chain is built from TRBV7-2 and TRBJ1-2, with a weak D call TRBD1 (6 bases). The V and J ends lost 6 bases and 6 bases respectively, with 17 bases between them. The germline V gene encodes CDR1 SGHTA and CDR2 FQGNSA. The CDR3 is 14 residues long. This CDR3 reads CASSQGIQGNGYTF. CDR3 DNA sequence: TGTGCCAGCAGTCAGGGGATCCAGGGCAATGGCTACACCTTC.

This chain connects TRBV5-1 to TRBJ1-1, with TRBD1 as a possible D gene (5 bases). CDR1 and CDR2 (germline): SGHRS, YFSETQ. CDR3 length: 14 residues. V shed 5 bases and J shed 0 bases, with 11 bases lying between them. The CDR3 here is CASRRDGLNTEAFF. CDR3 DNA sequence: TGCGCCAGCAGGCGGGACGGTCTGAACACTGAAGCTTTCTTT.

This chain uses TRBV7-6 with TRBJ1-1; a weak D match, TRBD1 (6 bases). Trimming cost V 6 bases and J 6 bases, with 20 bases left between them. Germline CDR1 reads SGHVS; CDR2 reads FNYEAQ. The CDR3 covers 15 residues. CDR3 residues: CASSFALRGGAEAFF. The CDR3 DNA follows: TGTGCCAGCAGTTTCGCCCTAAGGGGGGGGGCTGAAGCTTTCTTT.